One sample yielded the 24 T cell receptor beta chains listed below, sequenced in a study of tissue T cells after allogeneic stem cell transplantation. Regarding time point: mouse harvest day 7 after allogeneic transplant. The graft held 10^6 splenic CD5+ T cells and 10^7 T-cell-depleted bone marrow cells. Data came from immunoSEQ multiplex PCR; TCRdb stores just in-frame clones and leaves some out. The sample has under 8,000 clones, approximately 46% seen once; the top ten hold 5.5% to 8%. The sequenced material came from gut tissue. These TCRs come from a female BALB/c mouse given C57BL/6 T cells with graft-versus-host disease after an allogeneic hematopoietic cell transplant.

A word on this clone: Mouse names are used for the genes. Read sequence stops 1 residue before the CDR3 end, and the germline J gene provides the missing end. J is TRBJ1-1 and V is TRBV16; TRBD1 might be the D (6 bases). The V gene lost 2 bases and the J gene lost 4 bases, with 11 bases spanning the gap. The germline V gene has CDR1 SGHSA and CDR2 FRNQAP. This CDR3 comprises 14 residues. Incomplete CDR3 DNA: TGTGCAAGCAGCTTACAGGGGCGAGGCACAGAAGTCTTC. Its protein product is CASSLQGRGTEVF. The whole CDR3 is CASSLQGRGTEVFF.

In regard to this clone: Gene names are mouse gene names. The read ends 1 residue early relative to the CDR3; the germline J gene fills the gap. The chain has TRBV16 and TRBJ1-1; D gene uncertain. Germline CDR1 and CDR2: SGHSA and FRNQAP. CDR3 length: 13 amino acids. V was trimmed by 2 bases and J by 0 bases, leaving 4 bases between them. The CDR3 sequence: CASSLQSNTEVFF. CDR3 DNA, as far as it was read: TGTGCAAGCAGCTTACAATCAAACACAGAAGTCTTC.

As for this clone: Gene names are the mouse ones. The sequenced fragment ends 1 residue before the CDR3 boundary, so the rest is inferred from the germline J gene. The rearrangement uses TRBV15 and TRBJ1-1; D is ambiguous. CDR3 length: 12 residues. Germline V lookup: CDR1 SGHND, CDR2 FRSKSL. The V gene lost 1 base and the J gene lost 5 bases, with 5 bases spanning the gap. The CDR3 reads CASSLGGTEVFF. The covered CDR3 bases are TGTGCCAGCAGTTTAGGGGGAACAGAAGTCTTC.

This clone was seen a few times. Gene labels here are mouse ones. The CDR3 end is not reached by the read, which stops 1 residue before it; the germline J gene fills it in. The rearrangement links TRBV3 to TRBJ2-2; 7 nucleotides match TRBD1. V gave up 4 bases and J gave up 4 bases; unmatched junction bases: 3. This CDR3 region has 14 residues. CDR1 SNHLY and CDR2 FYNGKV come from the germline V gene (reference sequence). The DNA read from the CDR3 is TGTGCCAGCAGCTGGGGACAGACCACCGGGCAGCTCTAC. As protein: CASSWGQTTGQLY. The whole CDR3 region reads CASSWGQTTGQLYF.

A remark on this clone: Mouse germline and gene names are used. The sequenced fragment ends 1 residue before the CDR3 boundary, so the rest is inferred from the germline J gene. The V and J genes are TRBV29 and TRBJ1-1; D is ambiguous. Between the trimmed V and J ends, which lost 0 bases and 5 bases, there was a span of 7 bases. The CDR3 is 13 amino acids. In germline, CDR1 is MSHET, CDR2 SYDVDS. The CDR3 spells CASSLSEQTEVFF. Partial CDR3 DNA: TGTGCTAGCAGTTTATCGGAGCAGACAGAAGTCTTC. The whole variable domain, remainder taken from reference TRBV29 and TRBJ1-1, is DMKVTQMPRYLIKRMGENVLLECGQDMSHETMYWYRQDPGLGLQLIYISYDVDSNSEGDIPKGYRVSRKKREHFSLILDSAKTNQTSVYFCASSLSEQTEVFFGKGTRLTVV.

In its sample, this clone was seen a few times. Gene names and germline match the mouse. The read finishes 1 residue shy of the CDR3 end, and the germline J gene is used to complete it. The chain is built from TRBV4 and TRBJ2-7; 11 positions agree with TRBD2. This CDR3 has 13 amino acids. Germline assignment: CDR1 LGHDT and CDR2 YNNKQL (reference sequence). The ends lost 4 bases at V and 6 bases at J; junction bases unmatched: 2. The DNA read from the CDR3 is TGTGCCAGCAGCTCACTGGGGGGGCTTGAACAGTAC. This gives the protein CASSSLGGLEQY. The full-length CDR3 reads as CASSSLGGLEQYF.

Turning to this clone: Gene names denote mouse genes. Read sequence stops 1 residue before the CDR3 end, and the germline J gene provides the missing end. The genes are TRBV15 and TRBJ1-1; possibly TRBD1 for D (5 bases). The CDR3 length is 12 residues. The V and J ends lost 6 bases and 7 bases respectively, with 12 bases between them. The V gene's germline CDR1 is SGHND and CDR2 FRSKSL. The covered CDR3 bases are TGTGCCAGCAGCCTGGGGGGAGGAGAAGTCTTC. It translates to CASSLGGGEVF. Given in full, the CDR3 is CASSLGGGEVFF. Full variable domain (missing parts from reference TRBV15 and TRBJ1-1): DAGVTQTPRHEVAEKGQTIILKCEPVSGHNDLFWYRQTKIQGLELLSYFRSKSLMEDGGAFKDRFKAEMLNSSFSTLKIQPTEPKDSAVYLCASSLGGGEVFFGKGTRLTVV.

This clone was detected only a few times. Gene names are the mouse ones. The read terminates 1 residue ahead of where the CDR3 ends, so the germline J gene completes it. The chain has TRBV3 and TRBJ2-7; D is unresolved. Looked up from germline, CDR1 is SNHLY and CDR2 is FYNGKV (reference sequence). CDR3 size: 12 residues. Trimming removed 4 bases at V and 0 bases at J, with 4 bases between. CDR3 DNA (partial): TGTGCCAGCAGCTCATCCTCCTATGAACAGTAC. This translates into CASSSSSYEQY. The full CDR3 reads CASSSSSYEQYF.

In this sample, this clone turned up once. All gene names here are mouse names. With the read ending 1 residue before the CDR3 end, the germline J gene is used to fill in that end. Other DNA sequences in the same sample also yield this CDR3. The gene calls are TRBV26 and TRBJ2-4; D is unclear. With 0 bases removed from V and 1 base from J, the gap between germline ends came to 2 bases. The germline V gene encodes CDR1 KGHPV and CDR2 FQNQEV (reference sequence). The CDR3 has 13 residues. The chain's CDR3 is CASSLSGQNTLYF. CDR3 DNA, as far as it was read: TGTGCCAGCAGTCTGTCTGGTCAAAACACCTTGTAC.

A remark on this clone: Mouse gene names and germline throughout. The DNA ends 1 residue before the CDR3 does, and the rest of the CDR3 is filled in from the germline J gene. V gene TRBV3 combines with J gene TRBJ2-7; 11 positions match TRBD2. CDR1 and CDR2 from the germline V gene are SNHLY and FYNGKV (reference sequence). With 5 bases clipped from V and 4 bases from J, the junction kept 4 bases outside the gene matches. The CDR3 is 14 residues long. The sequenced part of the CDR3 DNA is TGTGCCAGCAGCCCCGGGACTGGGGGTTATGAACAGTAC. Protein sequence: CASSPGTGGYEQY. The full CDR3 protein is CASSPGTGGYEQYF. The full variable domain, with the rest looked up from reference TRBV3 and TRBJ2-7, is GPKVLQIPSHQIIDMGQMVTLNCDPVSNHLYFYWYKQILGQQMEFLVNFYNGKVMEKSKLFKDQFSVERPDGSYFTLKIQPTALEDSAVYFCASSPGTGGYEQYFGPGTRLTVL.

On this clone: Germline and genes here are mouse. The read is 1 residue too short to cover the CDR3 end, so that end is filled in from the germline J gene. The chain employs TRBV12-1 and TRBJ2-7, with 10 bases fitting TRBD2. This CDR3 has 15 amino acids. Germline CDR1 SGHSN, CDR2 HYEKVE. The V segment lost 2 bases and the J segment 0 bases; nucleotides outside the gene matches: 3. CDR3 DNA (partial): TGTGCCAGCTCTCCGGGACTGGGGAGCTCCTATGAACAGTAC. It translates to CASSPGLGSSYEQY. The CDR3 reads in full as CASSPGLGSSYEQYF.

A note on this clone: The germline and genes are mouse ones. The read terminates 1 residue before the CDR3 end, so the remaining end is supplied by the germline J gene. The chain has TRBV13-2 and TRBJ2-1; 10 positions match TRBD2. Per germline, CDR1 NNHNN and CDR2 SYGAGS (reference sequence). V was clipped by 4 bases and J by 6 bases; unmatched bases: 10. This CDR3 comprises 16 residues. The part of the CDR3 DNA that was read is TGTGCCAGCGGTTCTCTCCCCTGGGGGGGCGCTGCTGAGCAGTTC. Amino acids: CASGSLPWGGAAEQF. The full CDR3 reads CASGSLPWGGAAEQFF.

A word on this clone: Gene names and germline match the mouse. The CDR3 is CASSLEGAQDSDYTF. CDR3 DNA (partial): TGTGCCAGCTCTCTCGAGGGGGCTCAGGACTCCGACTACACC. The V and J genes are TRBV12-2 and TRBJ1-2; 7 bases are shared with TRBD1. The read terminates 1 residue ahead of where the CDR3 ends, so the germline J gene completes it. Germline CDR1 reads SGHLS; CDR2 reads HYDKME. The CDR3 covers 15 residues. With 0 bases clipped from V and 3 bases from J, the junction kept 6 bases outside the gene matches.

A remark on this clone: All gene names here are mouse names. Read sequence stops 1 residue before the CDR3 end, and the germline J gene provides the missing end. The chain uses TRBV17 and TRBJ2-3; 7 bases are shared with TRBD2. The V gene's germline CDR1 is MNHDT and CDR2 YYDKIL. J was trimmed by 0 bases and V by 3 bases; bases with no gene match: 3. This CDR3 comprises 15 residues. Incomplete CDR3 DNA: TGTGCTAGCAGTAGGGGGGGGAATAGTGCAGAAACGCTGTAT. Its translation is CASSRGGNSAETLY. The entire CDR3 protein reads CASSRGGNSAETLYF.

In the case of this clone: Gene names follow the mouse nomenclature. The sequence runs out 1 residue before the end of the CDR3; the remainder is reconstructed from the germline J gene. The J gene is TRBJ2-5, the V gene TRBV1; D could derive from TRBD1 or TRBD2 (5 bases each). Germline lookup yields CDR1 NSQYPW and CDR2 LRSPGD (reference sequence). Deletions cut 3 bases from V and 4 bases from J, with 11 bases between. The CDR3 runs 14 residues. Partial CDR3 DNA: TGCACCTGCAGTGCCCGGGACGGGGAAGACACCCAGTAC. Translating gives CTCSARDGEDTQY. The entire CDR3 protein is CTCSARDGEDTQYF.

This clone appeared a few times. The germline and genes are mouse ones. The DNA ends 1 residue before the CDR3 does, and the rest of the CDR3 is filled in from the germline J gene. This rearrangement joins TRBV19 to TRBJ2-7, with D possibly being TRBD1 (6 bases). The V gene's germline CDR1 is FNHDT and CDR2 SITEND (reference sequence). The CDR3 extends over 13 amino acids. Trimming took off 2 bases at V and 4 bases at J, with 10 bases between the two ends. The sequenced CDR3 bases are TGTGCCAGCAGTATCAGGGGCCCTTATGAACAGTAC. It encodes CASSIRGPYEQY. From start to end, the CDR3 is CASSIRGPYEQYF.

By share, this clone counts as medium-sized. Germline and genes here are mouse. CDR3: CSSSQSTGYEQYF. The part of the CDR3 DNA that was read is TGCTCCAGCAGTCAATCGACAGGGTATGAACAGTAC. The chain combines TRBV23 with TRBJ2-7; no check of the table's D call, TRBD1, against the DNA was made. The sequence runs out 1 residue before the end of the CDR3; the remainder is reconstructed from the germline J gene. The CDR3 sequence is 13 residues long. Germline CDR1 and CDR2: KGHTA and FQNQQP.

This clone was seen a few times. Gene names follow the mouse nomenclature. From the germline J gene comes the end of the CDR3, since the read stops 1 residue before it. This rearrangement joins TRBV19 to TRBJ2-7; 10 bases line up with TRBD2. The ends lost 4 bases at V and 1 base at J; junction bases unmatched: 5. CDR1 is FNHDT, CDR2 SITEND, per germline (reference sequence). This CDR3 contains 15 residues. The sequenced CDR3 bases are TGTGCCAGCAGTCGCTCTGGGGGGGCGTCCTATGAACAGTAC. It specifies CASSRSGGASYEQY. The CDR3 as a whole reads CASSRSGGASYEQYF.

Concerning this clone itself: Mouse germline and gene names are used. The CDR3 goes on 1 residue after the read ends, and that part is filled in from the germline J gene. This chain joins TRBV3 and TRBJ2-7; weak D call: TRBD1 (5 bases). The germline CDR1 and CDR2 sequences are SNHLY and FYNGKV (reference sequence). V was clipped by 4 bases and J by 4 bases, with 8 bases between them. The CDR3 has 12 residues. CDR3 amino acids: CASSSDRYEQYF. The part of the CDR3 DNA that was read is TGTGCCAGCAGCTCAGACAGATATGAACAGTAC. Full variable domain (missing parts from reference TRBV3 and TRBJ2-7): GPKVLQIPSHQIIDMGQMVTLNCDPVSNHLYFYWYKQILGQQMEFLVNFYNGKVMEKSKLFKDQFSVERPDGSYFTLKIQPTALEDSAVYFCASSSDRYEQYFGPGTRLTVL.

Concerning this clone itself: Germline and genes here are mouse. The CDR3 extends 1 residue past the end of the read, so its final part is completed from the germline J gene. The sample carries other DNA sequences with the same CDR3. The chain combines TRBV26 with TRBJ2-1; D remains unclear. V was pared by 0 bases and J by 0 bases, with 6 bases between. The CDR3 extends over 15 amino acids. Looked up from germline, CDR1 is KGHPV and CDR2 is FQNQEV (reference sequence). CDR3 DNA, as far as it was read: TGTGCCAGCAGTCTGTCGGGGTATAACTATGCTGAGCAGTTC. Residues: CASSLSGYNYAEQF. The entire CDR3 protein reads CASSLSGYNYAEQFF.

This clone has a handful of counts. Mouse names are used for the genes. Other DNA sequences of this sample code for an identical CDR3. The CDR3 here is CASSLGQYNSPLYF. CDR3 DNA, as far as it was read: TGTGCCAGCAGTCTAGGACAGTATAATTCGCCCCTCTAC. This chain uses TRBV26 with TRBJ1-6; D perhaps matches TRBD1 (6 bases). The sequence runs out 1 residue before the end of the CDR3; the remainder is reconstructed from the germline J gene. TRBJ1-6 has ORF status, its function being uncertain. Trimming removed 3 bases from V and 4 bases from J, with 7 bases in between. The germline V gene has CDR1 KGHPV and CDR2 FQNQEV (reference sequence). The CDR3 contains 14 residues.

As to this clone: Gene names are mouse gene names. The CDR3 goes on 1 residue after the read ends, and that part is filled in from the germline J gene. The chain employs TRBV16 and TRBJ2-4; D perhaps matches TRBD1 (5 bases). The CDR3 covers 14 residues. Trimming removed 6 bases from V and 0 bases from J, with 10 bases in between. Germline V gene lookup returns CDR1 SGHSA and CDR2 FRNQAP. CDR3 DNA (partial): TGTGCAAGCAGTTCAGGGTCTAGTCAAAACACCTTGTAC. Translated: CASSSGSSQNTLY. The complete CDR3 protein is CASSSGSSQNTLYF.

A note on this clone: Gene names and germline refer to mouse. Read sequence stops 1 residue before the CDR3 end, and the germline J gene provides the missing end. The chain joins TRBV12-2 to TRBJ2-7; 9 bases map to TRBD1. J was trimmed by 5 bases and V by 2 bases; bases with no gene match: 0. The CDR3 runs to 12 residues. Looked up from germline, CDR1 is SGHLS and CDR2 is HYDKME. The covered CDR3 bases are TGTGCCAGCTCTCGGGACAGGGATGAACAGTAC. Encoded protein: CASSRDRDEQY. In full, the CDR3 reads CASSRDRDEQYF.

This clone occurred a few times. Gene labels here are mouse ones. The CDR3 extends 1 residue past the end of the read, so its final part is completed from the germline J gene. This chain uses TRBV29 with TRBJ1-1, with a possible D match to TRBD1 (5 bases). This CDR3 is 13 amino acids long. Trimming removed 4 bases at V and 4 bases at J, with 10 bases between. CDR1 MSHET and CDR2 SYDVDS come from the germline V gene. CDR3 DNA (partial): TGTGCTAGCAGTTCGGGGACCCTCACAGAAGTCTTC. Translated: CASSSGTLTEVF. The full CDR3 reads CASSSGTLTEVFF.